Reported below is one T cell receptor (beta chain). It has no known antigen specificity. Per-base qualities were not stored, and no clone one base away is much larger. The donors were included in the validation cohort of some 110 subjects, a group kept apart from the 666-subject first cohort. The germline V gene sets CDR1 to MDHEN and CDR2 to SYDVKM. V was cut back by 6 bases and J by 2 bases, leaving a gap of 7 bases between them. The CDR3 holds 12 amino acids from the cysteine to the phenylalanine. Only the CDR3 DNA is retained, 36 bases long and in frame from the first base. The entry originates in a study of cytomegalovirus exposure and HLA in healthy donors (dated by TCRdb to 2017 to 2019). Context from the whole study: According to a later analysis, the 120 validation repertoires were produced on the same platform as the 680 or so repertoires of the first cohort. The study aimed to test whether cataloging public T cell receptors could reveal signatures of past pathogen exposure. Along with the roughly 610-subject first cohort, a separate validation cohort of over 90 different subjects was used. To predict cytomegalovirus infection status, the study combined high-throughput TCR immunosequencing, statistical association of individual TCRs with disease status, and machine learning. Overall study outcomes, separate from this receptor: A later analysis had no HLA typing for the validation cohort, so co-occurrence there was scored across all 110 or so repertoires. In both the original and validation cohorts, the classifier was reported to diagnose cytomegalovirus status with high specificity and sensitivity. It was suggested by the authors that the approach could potentially be generalized to other disease states and immunological phenotypes. The study listed 150 to 200 TCR beta chains as associated with cytomegalovirus. Most TCR sequences were observed very rarely across donors, whereas some public TCRs were present in many individuals. In a later analysis, TCRs clustered in the first cohort were found to also tend to co-occur in the roughly 120 validation repertoires, with approximately 95% of cluster scores above 0. In vitro tests confirmed that a few of the cytomegalovirus-associated TCR beta chains recognize cytomegalovirus antigens.

The library was generated by the immunoSEQ multiplex PCR assay. The authors' analysis ran thus. A statistical classification framework was developed to diagnose cytomegalovirus status using the catalog of TCR beta chain sequences. TCRdb's version of the immuneACCESS table is confined to in-frame rearrangements and falls short of the full clone set. An unresolved V gene accounts for under half of the shortfall where checked; the remainder is of unknown origin. The V and J calls and clone size are taken from that table; D and trimming were inferred from the DNA. The sample table records 300,000 to 450,000 clones; about nine tenths of these occur just once. The ten largest clones take up under 0.95% of the sample.

The receptor comes from a woman aged 18 to 35 in good health and CMV-seronegative. Sequencing input: PBMCs. In this chain, TRBV28 is recombined with TRBJ2-5, and the D gene may be TRBD2, 5 bases matching. The CDR3 reads as follows: CASRRDQETQYF. At the DNA level, the sequence is TGTGCCAGCAGGAGGGATCAAGAGACCCAGTACTTC.